The clone carrying this T cell receptor beta chain was counted once. Authors' analysis steps: Nucleated cell counts were estimated from reference gene primer amplification. Sequencing used immunoSEQ multiplex PCR; TCRdb keeps in-frame clones, though not all of them. The DNA gave D and trimming, while V, J and clone size come from that table. The sample contains about 300,000 clones, around 80% of which appear only once. The germline V gene has CDR1 LNHNV and CDR2 YYDKDF (reference sequence). Trimming took off 0 bases at V and 5 bases at J, with 12 bases between the two ends. The length of the CDR3 is 15 residues. This entry comes from a study of blood T cell repertoires in COVID-19.

The chain recombines TRBV15 with TRBJ2-3; tentatively, D is TRBD2 (5 bases). The sequencing sample was made of peripheral blood. The receptor's source is a woman aged 45-60 years with acute or convalescent COVID-19. CDR3 sequence reads: CATSRETARGDTQYF. In DNA, the CDR3 is TGTGCCACCAGCAGAGAAACCGCCCGGGGAGATACGCAGTATTTT. Supplemented by reference TRBV15 and TRBJ2-3, the full variable domain reads DAMVIQNPRYQVTQFGKPVTLSCSQTLNHNVMYWYQQKSSQAPKLLFHYYDKDFNNEADTPDNFQSRRPNTSFCFLDIRSPGLGDTAMYLCATSRETARGDTQYFGPGTRLTVL.